This TCR beta chain originates from a study of human T cells and chemical hapten exposure. In the study overall: There were weekly diphenylcyclopropenone doses to the scalp for patients throughout the approximately 25-week study. Alopecia areata, totalis and universalis patients, mostly female, were included.

Time point meaning: pre-sensitization, week 0. Treatment specified: therapeutic diphenylcyclopropenone sensitization with weekly scalp DPC. The V gene lost 4 bases and the J gene lost 5 bases, with 14 bases spanning the gap. The germline CDR1 and CDR2 sequences are ENHRY and SYGVKD. The CDR3 totals 14 residues. MiXCR, applied by TCRdb to the RACE reads, yields one record per CDR3 protein. The data show about 380,000 distinct CDR3 sequences, around 5.5% seen once. Only a few counts were recorded for this clonotype. The clonotype comes from a woman aged 50 to 60 with alopecia areata. Some clones in this sample may be carry-over from other donors' samples. Here the sequenced sample was whole blood, taken in connection with sensitization to the hapten diphenylcyclopropenone (DPC). V gene TRBV10-3 combines with J gene TRBJ1-1, with no clear D. The CDR3 loop is CAISVDWVGTEAFF. Written as DNA, the CDR3 is TGTGCCATCAGTGTAGACTGGGTAGGGACTGAAGCTTTCTTT.